These T cell receptor beta chains were read from a single sample in a study of cytomegalovirus exposure and HLA in healthy donors. Using immunoSEQ multiplex PCR, the repertoire was profiled, and TCRdb retains in-frame clones only, with some absent. The profile shows 60,000 to 85,000 clones, about 93% of them singletons. The sample taken for sequencing was PBMCs. Receptors were obtained from a man younger than 35 in good health and CMV-seropositive. The CDR3 runs from the conserved cysteine through the conserved F or W. Size is stated for part of the rows, as once, few or many counts, or as a class when the clone is expanded.

V: TRBV7-2; J: TRBJ2-5; size: -; CDR3: CASSQGESKTQYF
V: TRBV6-5; J: TRBJ1-1; size: -; CDR3: CASRGRTGGAGAFF
V: TRBV5-1; J: TRBJ2-7; size: -; CDR3: CASSRQTGPSYEQYF
V: TRBV30; J: TRBJ1-1; size: -; CDR3: CAWSVPDDRSFEAFF
V: TRBV28; J: TRBJ2-7; size: once; CDR3: CASSLASGQGIYEQYF
V: TRBV11-2; J: TRBJ2-4; size: once; CDR3: CASSLDLGQLNIQYF
V: TRBV5-1; J: TRBJ2-7; size: -; CDR3: CASSQTEYEQYF
V: TRBV5-5; J: TRBJ1-5; size: -; CDR3: CASSLGVGQPQHF
V: TRBV5-1; J: TRBJ2-7; size: once; CDR3: CASRVGQGVNEQYF
V: TRBV6-1; J: TRBJ2-3; size: -; CDR3: CASSVGAGGTADTQYF
V: TRBV28; J: -; size: -; CDR3: CASIHGTSGIVGHEQYF
V: TRBV18; J: TRBJ1-1; size: once; CDR3: CASSPPGTALTEAFF
V: TRBV28; J: TRBJ2-5; size: -; CDR3: CASLGLNQETQYF
V: TRBV28; J: TRBJ2-7; size: -; CDR3: CASSTNPPASAEQYF
V: TRBV4-1; J: TRBJ2-1; size: -; CDR3: CASSQAGVKNEQFF
V: TRBV25-1; J: TRBJ2-1; size: -; CDR3: CASSEFRGSYNEQFF
V: TRBV6-1; J: TRBJ1-5; size: -; CDR3: CAITSNQGTQPQHF
V: TRBV6-4; J: TRBJ2-3; size: medium-sized; CDR3: CASSELAGGRTDTQYF
V: TRBV6-1; J: TRBJ2-7; size: -; CDR3: CASEPAGTSYEQYF
V: TRBV29-1; J: TRBJ2-7; size: -; CDR3: CSVGDREFDEQYF
V: TRBV2; J: TRBJ2-7; size: -; CDR3: CASRSPGQAYEQYF
V: TRBV18; J: TRBJ1-3; size: -; CDR3: CASSGQGNGNTIYF
V: TRBV6-4; J: TRBJ1-5; size: -; CDR3: CASTPGHGGNQPQHF
V: TRBV9; J: TRBJ1-1; size: -; CDR3: CASEAGQGNTEAFF
V: TRBV28; J: TRBJ2-1; size: -; CDR3: CASARTSGSYNEQFF
V: TRBV6-5; J: TRBJ2-7; size: -; CDR3: CASSYSEDEQYF
V: TRBV27; J: TRBJ2-6; size: -; CDR3: CASSLLLRDRGRFGANVLTF
V: TRBV28; J: TRBJ2-7; size: -; CDR3: CASSLVPSSYEQYF
V: TRBV10-3; J: TRBJ2-3; size: once; CDR3: CAISDTGTSRDTQYF
V: TRBV9; J: TRBJ2-7; size: -; CDR3: CASSQGLLAGSSEQYF
V: TRBV30; J: TRBJ2-1; size: -; CDR3: CAWKDGVYNEQFF